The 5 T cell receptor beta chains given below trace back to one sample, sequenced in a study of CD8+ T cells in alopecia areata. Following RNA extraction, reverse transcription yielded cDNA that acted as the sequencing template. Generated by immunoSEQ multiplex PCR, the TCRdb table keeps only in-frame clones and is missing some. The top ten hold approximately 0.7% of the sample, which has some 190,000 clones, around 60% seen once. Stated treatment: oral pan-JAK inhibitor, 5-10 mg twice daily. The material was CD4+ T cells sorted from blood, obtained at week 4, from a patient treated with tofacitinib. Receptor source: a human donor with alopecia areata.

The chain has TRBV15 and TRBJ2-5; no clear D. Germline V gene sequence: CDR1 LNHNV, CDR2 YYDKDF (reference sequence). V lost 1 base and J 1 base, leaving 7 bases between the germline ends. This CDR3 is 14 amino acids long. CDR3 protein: CATSRGTIQETQYF. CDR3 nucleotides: TGTGCCACCAGCAGAGGCACTATCCAAGAGACCCAGTACTTC.

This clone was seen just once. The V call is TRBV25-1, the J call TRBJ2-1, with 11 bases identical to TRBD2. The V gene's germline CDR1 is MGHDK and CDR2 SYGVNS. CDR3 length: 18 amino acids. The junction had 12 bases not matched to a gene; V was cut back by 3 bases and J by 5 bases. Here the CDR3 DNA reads TGTGCCAGCAGTGACTCCCTTTTCCGACTAGCGGGGAACAATGAGCAGTTCTTC. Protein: CASSDSLFRLAGNNEQFF.

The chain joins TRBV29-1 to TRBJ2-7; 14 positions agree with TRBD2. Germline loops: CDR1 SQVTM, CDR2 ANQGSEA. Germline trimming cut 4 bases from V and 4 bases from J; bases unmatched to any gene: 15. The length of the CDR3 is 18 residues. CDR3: CSVGRQGTSGSGLYEQYF. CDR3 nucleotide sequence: TGCAGCGTTGGAAGACAAGGGACTAGCGGGAGCGGGCTTTACGAGCAGTACTTC.

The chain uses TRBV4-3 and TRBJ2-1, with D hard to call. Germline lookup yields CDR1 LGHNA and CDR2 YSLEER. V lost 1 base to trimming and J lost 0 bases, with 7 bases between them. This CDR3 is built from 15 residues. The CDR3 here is CASSQGRGSYNEQFF. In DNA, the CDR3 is TGCGCCAGCAGCCAAGGTCGCGGCTCCTACAATGAGCAGTTCTTC.

In nucleotides, the CDR3 is TGTGCCAGCAGCATGGGGTCGGTGGGGGAAAAACTGTTTTTT. Protein: CASSMGSVGEKLFF. This rearrangement joins TRBV6-5 to TRBJ1-4, with D uncertain. Looked up from germline, CDR1 is MNHEY and CDR2 is SVGAGI. The CDR3 covers 14 residues. V lost 6 bases to trimming and J lost 8 bases, with 16 bases between them.